The 22 T cell receptor beta chains reported below all come from one sample, sequenced in a study of a mutant IDH1 vaccine in newly diagnosed glioma. Their antigens are not known. Documented time point: week 5, during vaccination. Every vaccine dose comprised 300 ug of mutant IDH1 20-mer peptide plus topical imiquimod. Libraries were prepared by immunoSEQ multiplex PCR; TCRdb keeps only in-frame clonotypes and omits some of them. The repertoire has about 83,000 clones, roughly nine tenths of them found once; the top ten carry roughly 0.56%. Sequencing was performed on PBMCs, taken from a glioma patient whose treatment included an IDH1 peptide vaccine. Receptor source: a woman in her forties or fifties with glioma.

The V and J genes are TRBV11-2 and TRBJ2-5; 9 nucleotides agree with TRBD2. Germline V CDR1 and CDR2: SGHAT, FQNNGV. The CDR3 extends over 16 amino acids. The ends lost 2 bases at V and 3 bases at J; junction bases unmatched: 7. CDR3 protein: CASSLSLASGKETQYF. The CDR3 DNA sequence: TGTGCCAGCAGCTTAAGCCTCGCTAGCGGGAAAGAGACCCAGTACTTC.

The chain recombines TRBV5-1 with TRBJ2-7; D remains unclear. V was shortened by 0 bases and J by 3 bases, with 13 bases between the two germline ends. CDR3 length equals 15 residues. From germline, CDR1 is SGHRS and CDR2 YFSETQ. This CDR3 reads CASSLGLPSYYEQYF. The CDR3 DNA is TGCGCCAGCAGCTTGGGTTTGCCCTCCTACTACGAGCAGTACTTC.

The V and J genes are TRBV28 and TRBJ1-4; a possible D gene is TRBD1 (5 bases). Trimming shortened V by 9 bases and J by 0 bases, and 11 bases separated the two germline ends. The CDR3 runs to 14 residues. Germline assignment: CDR1 MDHEN and CDR2 SYDVKM. The CDR3 loop is CASTTGATNEKLFF. CDR3 DNA sequence: TGTGCCAGTACCACAGGAGCAACTAATGAAAAACTGTTTTTT. The full variable domain, completed using reference TRBV28 and TRBJ1-4, is DVKVTQSSRYLVKRTGEKVFLECVQDMDHENMFWYRQDPGLGLRLIYFSYDVKMKEKGDIPEGYSVSREKKERFSLILESASTNQTSMYLCASTTGATNEKLFFGSGTQLSVL.

The chain combines TRBV10-3 with TRBJ2-1; D gene uncertain. CDR3 length: 14 amino acids. Germline CDR1 reads ENHRY; CDR2 reads SYGVKD. Trimming took off 0 bases at V and 1 base at J, with 4 bases between the two ends. CDR3: CAISESVSYNEQFF. CDR3 sequence (DNA): TGTGCCATCAGTGAGTCCGTTTCCTACAATGAGCAGTTCTTC.

This sequence joins TRBV28 and TRBJ1-4; D is undetermined. Germline values: CDR1 MDHEN, CDR2 SYDVKM. V gave up 2 bases and J gave up 7 bases, with 17 bases separating them. The CDR3 spans 16 residues. This CDR3 reads CASSLGLGRLGEKLFF. DNA of the CDR3: TGTGCCAGCAGTTTAGGTCTCGGCAGGTTGGGTGAAAAACTGTTTTTT. Combining the CDR3 with reference TRBV28 and TRBJ1-4 gives the whole variable domain DVKVTQSSRYLVKRTGEKVFLECVQDMDHENMFWYRQDPGLGLRLIYFSYDVKMKEKGDIPEGYSVSREKKERFSLILESASTNQTSMYLCASSLGLGRLGEKLFFGSGTQLSVL.

The chain links TRBV19 to TRBJ1-6, with no clear D. The CDR3 runs to 11 residues. Deletions cut 9 bases from V and 6 bases from J, with 6 bases between. Germline V gene data show CDR1 as LNHDA and CDR2 as SQIVND (reference sequence). The CDR3 protein is CARKGNSPLHF. In nucleotides, the CDR3 is TGTGCCAGGAAGGGTAATTCACCCCTCCACTTT.

The chain carries TRBV30 and TRBJ1-4; D is uncertain. Trimming cost V 4 bases and J 7 bases, with 16 bases left between them. CDR3 size: 14 residues. The germline CDR1 and CDR2 sequences are GTSNPN and SVGIG (reference sequence). CDR3 DNA: TGTGCCTGGACCCTCGGGGAATCAGGTGAAAAACTGTTTTTT. Protein product: CAWTLGESGEKLFF.

This rearrangement joins TRBV7-9 to TRBJ2-3, with 11 bases that match TRBD1. V lost 5 bases and J lost 4; bases outside the gene matches: 5. Looked up from germline, CDR1 is SEHNR and CDR2 is FQNEAQ (reference sequence). This CDR3 is built from 15 residues. The chain's CDR3 is CASSRGQGAADTQYF. DNA of the CDR3: TGTGCCAGCAGCCGCGGACAGGGGGCAGCAGATACGCAGTATTTT. The entire variable domain, with the rest obtained from reference TRBV7-9 and TRBJ2-3, is as follows: DTGVSQNPRHKITKRGQNVTFRCDPISEHNRLYWYRQTLGQGPEFLTYFQNEAQLEKSRLLSDRFSAERPKGSFSTLEIQRTEQGDSAMYLCASSRGQGAADTQYFGPGTRLTVL.

This chain connects TRBV28 to TRBJ1-1; D is unresolved. The V gene's germline CDR1 is MDHEN and CDR2 SYDVKM. V dropped 7 bases and J dropped 5 bases, with 20 bases sitting between them. CDR3 length equals 15 residues. CDR3 coding DNA: TGTGCCAGCATTCCCGGTGGAGGAGAACGAACTGAAGCTTTCTTT. Its protein is CASIPGGGERTEAFF.

The chain carries TRBV27 and TRBJ2-1; D is unresolved. This CDR3 contains 13 residues. In germline, CDR1 is MNHEY, CDR2 SMNVEV (reference sequence). The V end was cut by 3 bases, the J end by 7 bases, with 10 bases between. DNA of the CDR3: TGTGCCAGCAGTTTCTTTCCGTCTAATGAGCAGTTCTTC. Protein product: CASSFFPSNEQFF.

The chain couples TRBV12-5 to TRBJ2-5; D is uncertain. The germline V gene encodes CDR1 LGHNT and CDR2 FRNRAP. The length of the CDR3 is 12 residues. V lost 1 base to trimming and J lost 4 bases, with 4 bases between them. CDR3 nucleotide sequence: TGTGCTAGTGGTTTGGAGATAGAGACCCAGTACTTC. This translates into CASGLEIETQYF.

This clone was counted a single time. The CDR3 nucleotides read TGTGCCAGCAGCCTGAGGACAGCCTCCTACGAGCAGTACTTC. Translating gives CASSLRTASYEQYF. The chain combines TRBV14 with TRBJ2-7, with D possibly TRBD1 on 6 matching bases. Germline values: CDR1 SGHDN, CDR2 FVKESK. The CDR3 is made up of 14 amino acids. Trimming stripped 4 bases from V and 0 bases from J, with 10 bases between.

The CDR3 protein is CASSITTGITYEQYF. CDR3 coding DNA: TGTGCCAGCAGTATTACGACAGGAATCACCTACGAGCAGTACTTC. The chain employs TRBV6-5 and TRBJ2-7, with a weak D call TRBD1 (6 bases). The V end lost 5 bases, the J end lost 2 bases, and 16 bases lay between the germline ends. The CDR3 contains 15 residues. Germline values: CDR1 MNHEY, CDR2 SVGAGI.

The V and J genes are TRBV11-2 and TRBJ1-1; tentatively, D is TRBD1 (5 bases). Deletions cut 1 base from V and 4 bases from J, with 10 bases between. The CDR3 length is 14 residues. Germline values: CDR1 SGHAT, CDR2 FQNNGV. This CDR3 reads CASSLGGFSTEAFF. The CDR3 nucleotides are TGTGCCAGCAGCTTAGGGGGCTTCAGCACTGAAGCTTTCTTT.

This chain joins TRBV19 and TRBJ1-3; D gene uncertain. The CDR3 contains 15 residues. From germline, CDR1 is LNHDA and CDR2 SQIVND (reference sequence). Trimming cost V 7 bases and J 2 bases, with 15 bases left between them. The CDR3, as DNA: TGTGCCAGTACCCCCTCCCGGACTGCTGGAAACACCATATATTTT. Translated: CASTPSRTAGNTIYF.

The J gene is TRBJ1-3, the V gene TRBV12-5; D might be TRBD1 (5 bases). V lost 1 base and J lost 4, with 17 bases in between. The CDR3 is 17 amino acids. Germline lookup yields CDR1 LGHNT and CDR2 FRNRAP. CDR3 region: CASGLGIATGTGNTIYF. The CDR3 DNA reads as TGTGCTAGTGGTTTGGGTATTGCGACGGGGACGGGAAACACCATATATTTT.

The CDR3 region is CASSQPEAFF. DNA of the CDR3: TGTGCCAGCAGCCAACCTGAAGCTTTCTTT. The chain is built from TRBV11-2 and TRBJ1-1, with unresolved D. The germline CDR1 and CDR2 sequences are SGHAT and FQNNGV. The CDR3 is 10 amino acids. V was cut by 5 bases and J by 6 bases, with 4 bases left in between. Full variable domain (rest looked up from reference TRBV11-2 and TRBJ1-1): EAGVAQSPRYKIIEKRQSVAFWCNPISGHATLYWYQQILGQGPKLLIQFQNNGVVDDSQLPKDRFSAERLKGVDSTLKIQPAKLEDSAVYLCASSQPEAFFGQGTRLTVV.

V and J are TRBV27 and TRBJ1-1; no definite D call. V gave up 0 bases and J gave up 3 bases, with 8 bases separating them. Germline V gene lookup returns CDR1 MNHEY and CDR2 SMNVEV (reference sequence). The CDR3 sequence is 14 residues long. The DNA of the CDR3 is TGTGCCAGCAGTTTATCGATTTCTTACACTGAAGCTTTCTTT. It translates to CASSLSISYTEAFF.

The sample holds a few counts of this clone. This chain joins TRBV7-9 and TRBJ1-1; D might be TRBD1 (5 bases). This CDR3 comprises 13 residues. Germline CDR1 SEHNR, CDR2 FQNEAQ (reference sequence). The V end lost 5 bases, the J end lost 3 bases, and 10 bases lay between the germline ends. The CDR3 nucleotides read TGTGCCAGCAGCCTCAGAGGGGACACTGAAGCTTTCTTT. Its protein is CASSLRGDTEAFF. Full variable domain (remainder filled in from reference TRBV7-9 and TRBJ1-1): DTGVSQNPRHKITKRGQNVTFRCDPISEHNRLYWYRQTLGQGPEFLTYFQNEAQLEKSRLLSDRFSAERPKGSFSTLEIQRTEQGDSAMYLCASSLRGDTEAFFGQGTRLTVV.

The chain is built from TRBV28 and TRBJ1-5; a possible D gene is TRBD1 (6 bases). The CDR3 loop spans 15 amino acids. Per germline, CDR1 MDHEN and CDR2 SYDVKM. Trimming pared 1 base from V and 1 base from J, leaving 8 bases between. This CDR3 reads CASSLSTGSNQPQHF. Written as DNA, the CDR3 is TGTGCCAGCAGTTTATCGACAGGCAGCAATCAGCCCCAGCATTTT.

V and J are TRBV28 and TRBJ1-1; 8 nucleotides agree with TRBD1. The V segment lost 6 bases and the J segment 6 bases; nucleotides outside the gene matches: 9. Germline V gene sequence: CDR1 MDHEN, CDR2 SYDVKM. This CDR3 contains 14 residues. The CDR3 sequence is CASRVEDRVSEAFF. The CDR3 nucleotides read TGTGCCAGCAGAGTAGAGGACAGGGTGTCTGAAGCTTTCTTT.

This rearrangement joins TRBV5-1 to TRBJ2-1; TRBD1 agrees at 9 bases. Trimming at V came to 4 bases and at J to 3 bases, leaving 14 bases not matched to a gene. The germline CDR1 and CDR2 sequences are SGHRS and YFSETQ. The CDR3 loop spans 18 amino acids. CDR3 coding DNA: TGCGCCAGCAGCGCGACCTCGGACAGGGGCCAGATCTACAATGAGCAGTTCTTC. Its translation is CASSATSDRGQIYNEQFF.